This T cell receptor beta chain was captured in a study of CD8+ T cells in alopecia areata. For the study at large: Patients in the treated group were given tofacitinib by mouth, 5 to 10 mg twice a day. Overall study results and limits: Affected lesional scalp, above all in alopecia totalis/universalis, was more clonal than normal scalp.

There are 14 residues in the CDR3. Germline V CDR1 and CDR2: SNHLY, FYNNEI. Trimming removed 4 bases at V and 3 bases at J, with 12 bases between. After isolation, RNA underwent reverse transcription to generate cDNA as the sequencing template. The assay was immunoSEQ multiplex PCR, and TCRdb's table has in-frame clones only and misses some. The data hold around 300,000 clones, with around 64% observed a single time. The table lists this clone with a count of one. Its matching antigen is unknown. Treatment: oral pan-JAK inhibitor, 5-10 mg twice daily. PBMCs served as the source from which CD4+ and CD8+ T cells were sorted.

This chain connects TRBV2 to TRBJ1-1; D might be TRBD1 (5 bases). The specimen was CD4+ T cells sorted from blood, collected around week 54, from a patient treated with tofacitinib. This receptor was obtained from a human donor with alopecia areata. The CDR3 spells CASSVYRGDTEAFF. CDR3 in DNA: TGTGCCAGCAGTGTGTATCGAGGGGACACTGAAGCTTTCTTT.